Here is one TCR beta chain with its context. The antigen is unknown. This specimen belongs to a study of T cell responses to AZD1222 COVID-19 vaccine. Looking at the study overall: Recipients boosted at about 4 weeks or about 12 weeks are pooled.

The V gene's germline CDR1 is GTSNPN and CDR2 SVGIG (reference sequence). The CDR3 has 14 residues. Trimming took 3 bases from V and 8 from J, leaving 19 bases between them. Study-level results: Sampled repertoires all dated from after the peak T cell response. Most donors were white British and more were female, and clonal diversity was possibly underestimated. Vaccine-associated CD4 TCRs spanned spike, dominant at 160-218 and 743-854.

Some clones are missing from TCRdb's copy, which holds only in-frame ones; the method was immunoSEQ multiplex PCR. The table shows some 130,000 clones, with approximately 85% occurring only once. The material was peripheral blood, obtained on day 0 of AZD1222 vaccination. The TCR originated in an adult in good health. The chain combines TRBV30 with TRBJ1-2; D possibly corresponds to TRBD1 (5 bases). CDR3 in DNA: TGTGCCTGGAGGGAGACACAGGACGGGGAGGGCTACACCTTC. Translation gives CAWRETQDGEGYTF.